This TCR beta chain was recovered during a study of cytomegalovirus exposure and HLA in healthy donors. 13 Jbeta primers and 60 Vbeta primers were used for the PCR. The table came from immunoSEQ multiplex PCR; TCRdb's copy has only in-frame clones and leaves some out. The sample includes under 200,000 clones, roughly four fifths of them seen just once. The source material was PBMCs. This receptor was taken from a girl aged 2 to 10 in good health and CMV-seropositive.

The CDR3 sequence: CASSFTRDSVYPDTQYF. DNA of the CDR3: TGTGCCAGCTCATTCACTCGGGACTCCGTGTACCCAGATACGCAGTATTTT. The chain links TRBV18 to TRBJ2-3; D is possibly TRBD2 (6 bases). The CDR3 has 17 amino acids. Germline V gives CDR1 KGHSH, CDR2 LQKENI. The V and J ends lost 5 bases and 4 bases respectively, with 22 bases between them.